The rows below give T cell receptor beta chains drawn from one sample of a study of early T cells in non-severe SARS-CoV-2 infection. Each CDR3 protein gets one entry after TCRdb re-called the 5' RACE reads with MiXCR. Among 70,000 or so distinct CDR3 sequences, around 13% were seen once, and the ten largest hold 1.3%. Material: whole blood. These receptors came from an adult who was a healthcare worker with PCR-confirmed SARS-CoV-2 infection or an uninfected control (not recorded which). CDR3s include the opening cysteine and the closing phenylalanine or tryptophan. The order of the fields is D gene, V gene, J gene, clone size, CDR3 DNA, CDR3 protein. A D gene is named only where the DNA matches it firmly. The size entry is marked missing in some rows and otherwise reads once, few, many or a size class.

D gene: TRBD2; V gene: TRBV5-1; J gene: TRBJ2-7; clone size: -; CDR3 DNA: TGCGCCAGCAGGTTGGCGGCGGGAGTATCCGAGCAGTACTTC; CDR3 protein: CASRLAAGVSEQYF
D gene: -; V gene: TRBV12-3/TRBV12-4; J gene: TRBJ2-3; clone size: -; CDR3 DNA: TGTGCCAGCACCACTGGAGCGCCTAGCACAGATGCGCAGTATTTT; CDR3 protein: CASTTGAPSTDAQYF
D gene: -; V gene: TRBV2; J gene: TRBJ2-5; clone size: many; CDR3 DNA: TGTGCCAGCAGCCGAGCCTGGGGTCAAGAGACCCAGTACTTC; CDR3 protein: CASSRAWGQETQYF
D gene: -; V gene: TRBV12-3/TRBV12-4; J gene: TRBJ2-5; clone size: -; CDR3 DNA: TGTGCCAGCAGTCCCGACAGAGGCGAGGGAGAGACCCAGTACTTC; CDR3 protein: CASSPDRGEGETQYF
D gene: TRBD2; V gene: TRBV27; J gene: TRBJ2-5; clone size: many; CDR3 DNA: TGTGCCAGTCGGGGACTAGCGGGTCCCATTGGGGCCCAGTACTTC; CDR3 protein: CASRGLAGPIGAQYF
D gene: -; V gene: TRBV5-1; J gene: TRBJ1-1; clone size: many; CDR3 DNA: TGCGCCAGCGGCGTTGGTAGGAACACTGAAGCTTTCTTT; CDR3 protein: CASGVGRNTEAFF
D gene: -; V gene: TRBV10-3; J gene: TRBJ2-1; clone size: many; CDR3 DNA: TGTGCCATCAGCTCGACAGGCCAGCAGTTCTTC; CDR3 protein: CAISSTGQQFF
D gene: -; V gene: TRBV3-1; J gene: TRBJ2-6; clone size: many; CDR3 DNA: TGTGCCAGCAGCCCTAAGGCTGGGGCCAACGTCCTGACTTTC; CDR3 protein: CASSPKAGANVLTF
D gene: -; V gene: TRBV6-2/TRBV6-3; J gene: TRBJ2-1; clone size: many; CDR3 DNA: TGTGCCAGCAGTTTCATGAGACCCTCCCCCTACAATGAGCAGTTCTTC; CDR3 protein: CASSFMRPSPYNEQFF
D gene: TRBD2; V gene: TRBV5-6; J gene: TRBJ2-3; clone size: -; CDR3 DNA: TGTGCCAGCAGCCCCGGGGGGGCTTTAGTCACAGATACGCAGTATTTT; CDR3 protein: CASSPGGALVTDTQYF
D gene: TRBD2; V gene: TRBV11-2; J gene: TRBJ2-3; clone size: few; CDR3 DNA: TGTGCCAGCGAGGGGCGGGGGACCACAGATACGCAGTATTTT; CDR3 protein: CASEGRGTTDTQYF
D gene: -; V gene: TRBV28; J gene: TRBJ2-4; clone size: many; CDR3 DNA: TGTGCCAGCAACTCACCCGGGCTGCCCCTAGCCAAAAACATTCAGTACTTC; CDR3 protein: CASNSPGLPLAKNIQYF
D gene: -; V gene: TRBV7-9; J gene: TRBJ1-1; clone size: many; CDR3 DNA: TGTGCCAGCAGCTTAGCGGGCAGTCTAGCTATGAACACTGAAGCTTTCTTT; CDR3 protein: CASSLAGSLAMNTEAFF
D gene: -; V gene: TRBV7-2; J gene: TRBJ1-1; clone size: -; CDR3 DNA: TGTGCCAGCAGCCCCTACAGGGCGAGCACTGAAGCTTTCTTT; CDR3 protein: CASSPYRASTEAFF
D gene: TRBD2; V gene: TRBV4-3; J gene: TRBJ2-7; clone size: many; CDR3 DNA: TGCGCCAGCAGCCGAGGACTAGCGGGAATTCAGTACGAGCAGTACTTC; CDR3 protein: CASSRGLAGIQYEQYF
D gene: -; V gene: TRBV6-2/TRBV6-3; J gene: TRBJ2-7; clone size: few; CDR3 DNA: TGTGCCAGCAGTTACACGGTTAGCTCCTACGAGCAGTACTTC; CDR3 protein: CASSYTVSSYEQYF
D gene: -; V gene: TRBV7-2; J gene: TRBJ2-1; clone size: -; CDR3 DNA: TGTGCCAGCAGCTTAGAGCGTCAGGGGAATGAGCAGTTCTTC; CDR3 protein: CASSLERQGNEQFF
D gene: -; V gene: TRBV7-9; J gene: TRBJ1-6; clone size: many; CDR3 DNA: TGTGCCAGCAGCCTAAGGGGACCTCAGCCCCTCCACTTT; CDR3 protein: CASSLRGPQPLHF
D gene: TRBD1; V gene: TRBV18; J gene: TRBJ1-5; clone size: many; CDR3 DNA: TGTGCCAGCTCACCGGGACAGGTGGGCAATCAGCCCCAGCATTTT; CDR3 protein: CASSPGQVGNQPQHF
D gene: TRBD1; V gene: TRBV28; J gene: TRBJ1-1; clone size: -; CDR3 DNA: TGTGCCAGCAGTTCCCAGACAGGGGGCATGAACACTGAAGCTTTCTTT; CDR3 protein: CASSSQTGGMNTEAFF
D gene: -; V gene: TRBV28; J gene: TRBJ1-1; clone size: many; CDR3 DNA: TGTGCCAGCAGTTTAGTTAGCTACAGGTCGAACACTGAAGCTTTCTTT; CDR3 protein: CASSLVSYRSNTEAFF
D gene: -; V gene: TRBV11-2; J gene: TRBJ2-1; clone size: many; CDR3 DNA: TGTGCCAGCAGCTTAGGCCCCACCGGGGGCCACAATGAGCAGTTCTTC; CDR3 protein: CASSLGPTGGHNEQFF
D gene: -; V gene: TRBV19; J gene: TRBJ1-5; clone size: many; CDR3 DNA: TGTGCCAGTAGTATAGGGACAGACAATCAGCCCCAGCATTTT; CDR3 protein: CASSIGTDNQPQHF
D gene: -; V gene: TRBV28; J gene: TRBJ1-5; clone size: many; CDR3 DNA: TGTGCCACCAATAGCAGAAGAAATAATCAGCCCCAGCATTTT; CDR3 protein: CATNSRRNNQPQHF
D gene: TRBD1; V gene: TRBV27; J gene: TRBJ2-7; clone size: many; CDR3 DNA: TGTGCCAGCAGTCCCGGGGACAGGGGGATGTACGAGCAGTACTTC; CDR3 protein: CASSPGDRGMYEQYF
D gene: -; V gene: TRBV2; J gene: TRBJ1-4; clone size: many; CDR3 DNA: TGTGCCAGCAGGGGAGTCGGACAGCTCTATGAAAAACTGTTTTTT; CDR3 protein: CASRGVGQLYEKLFF
D gene: TRBD1; V gene: TRBV20-1; J gene: TRBJ1-3; clone size: few; CDR3 DNA: TGCAGTGCTAGACTAAACAGGGGAACTGGAAACACCATATATTTT; CDR3 protein: CSARLNRGTGNTIYF
D gene: TRBD1; V gene: TRBV28; J gene: TRBJ2-5; clone size: -; CDR3 DNA: TGTGCCAGCAGTCCGCAAAAGACAGGGGAAGAGACCCAGTACTTC; CDR3 protein: CASSPQKTGEETQYF
D gene: -; V gene: TRBV6-2/TRBV6-3; J gene: TRBJ1-2; clone size: -; CDR3 DNA: TGTGCCAGCAGTTACGGAGGCAGCTATGGCTACACCTTC; CDR3 protein: CASSYGGSYGYTF
D gene: -; V gene: TRBV14; J gene: TRBJ1-1; clone size: many; CDR3 DNA: TGTGCCAGCAGCCAAGGGGGCAGGCAGGGAAGGACTGAAGCTTTCTTT; CDR3 protein: CASSQGGRQGRTEAFF
D gene: -; V gene: TRBV9; J gene: TRBJ2-7; clone size: few; CDR3 DNA: TGTGCCAGCAGCCCTGAGGGTGTCTCCTACGAGCAGTACTTC; CDR3 protein: CASSPEGVSYEQYF
D gene: -; V gene: TRBV9; J gene: TRBJ2-3; clone size: many; CDR3 DNA: TGTGCCAGCAGCGCCACCGGGACACTCAGCACAGATACGCAGTATTTT; CDR3 protein: CASSATGTLSTDTQYF
D gene: -; V gene: TRBV29-1; J gene: TRBJ1-1; clone size: many; CDR3 DNA: TGCAGCTCGCGGAAGAACACTGAAGCTTTCTTT; CDR3 protein: CSSRKNTEAFF
D gene: -; V gene: TRBV6-2/TRBV6-3; J gene: TRBJ2-1; clone size: many; CDR3 DNA: TGTGCCAGCAGCCGGGACATTACTTCCTACAATGAGCAGTTCTTC; CDR3 protein: CASSRDITSYNEQFF
D gene: -; V gene: TRBV18; J gene: TRBJ1-5; clone size: many; CDR3 DNA: TGTGCCAGCTCGGAATATTCCGGGACTCCCTATAGCAATCAGCCCCAGCATTTT; CDR3 protein: CASSEYSGTPYSNQPQHF
D gene: -; V gene: TRBV29-1; J gene: TRBJ1-1; clone size: many; CDR3 DNA: TGCAGCGCCTCCTTGGGTGCTGAAGCTTTCTTT; CDR3 protein: CSASLGAEAFF
D gene: -; V gene: TRBV29-1; J gene: TRBJ2-7; clone size: few; CDR3 DNA: TGCAGCGTAGAGGGGCAGGCCATCTACGAGCAGTACTTC; CDR3 protein: CSVEGQAIYEQYF
D gene: TRBD2; V gene: TRBV6-1; J gene: TRBJ2-1; clone size: many; CDR3 DNA: TGTGCCAGCAGCCCCGGTGAGGGCGGGGGGGCAAGTCAGTTCTTC; CDR3 protein: CASSPGEGGGASQFF
D gene: -; V gene: TRBV27; J gene: TRBJ1-6; clone size: many; CDR3 DNA: TGTGCCAGCAGTCCACGGACAAACTCGGGACGTGATTCACCCCTCCACTTT; CDR3 protein: CASSPRTNSGRDSPLHF
D gene: -; V gene: TRBV27; J gene: TRBJ2-1; clone size: many; CDR3 DNA: TGTGCCAGCAGTTTAGGGGGTCAGGGCCACAATGAGCAGTTCTTC; CDR3 protein: CASSLGGQGHNEQFF
D gene: -; V gene: TRBV5-1; J gene: TRBJ2-7; clone size: -; CDR3 DNA: TGCGCCAGCAGCTTGATACAACAACCCTACGAGCAGTACTTC; CDR3 protein: CASSLIQQPYEQYF
D gene: -; V gene: TRBV6-5; J gene: TRBJ1-3; clone size: many; CDR3 DNA: TGTGCCAGCAGTTCGGCGTGGGGAAACACCATATATTTT; CDR3 protein: CASSSAWGNTIYF
D gene: TRBD1; V gene: TRBV7-9; J gene: TRBJ2-3; clone size: -; CDR3 DNA: TGTGCCAGCGGACAGGCCTTTTCCGCAGATACGCAGTATTTT; CDR3 protein: CASGQAFSADTQYF
D gene: -; V gene: TRBV7-2; J gene: TRBJ1-5; clone size: many; CDR3 DNA: TGTGCCAGCAGCTACCCAGGATTTAGGGTTGTATATAGCAATCAGCCCCAGCATTTT; CDR3 protein: CASSYPGFRVVYSNQPQHF
D gene: -; V gene: TRBV7-6; J gene: TRBJ2-2; clone size: many; CDR3 DNA: TGTGCCAGCAGCTTAGCTCCTTACACCGGGGAGCTGTTTTTT; CDR3 protein: CASSLAPYTGELFF
D gene: TRBD2; V gene: TRBV7-7; J gene: TRBJ2-3; clone size: many; CDR3 DNA: TGTGCTAGCAGCTTAAAAGTCGTTACTAGCGGGGGCACAGATACGCAGTATTTT; CDR3 protein: CASSLKVVTSGGTDTQYF
D gene: -; V gene: TRBV3-1; J gene: TRBJ2-1; clone size: -; CDR3 DNA: TGTGCCAGCAGCCAAGATTACGAGGACCCTCACAATGAGCAGTTCTTC; CDR3 protein: CASSQDYEDPHNEQFF
D gene: TRBD1; V gene: TRBV29-1; J gene: TRBJ1-1; clone size: many; CDR3 DNA: TGCAGCGTCCACAGGGGCACTGAAGCTTTCTTT; CDR3 protein: CSVHRGTEAFF